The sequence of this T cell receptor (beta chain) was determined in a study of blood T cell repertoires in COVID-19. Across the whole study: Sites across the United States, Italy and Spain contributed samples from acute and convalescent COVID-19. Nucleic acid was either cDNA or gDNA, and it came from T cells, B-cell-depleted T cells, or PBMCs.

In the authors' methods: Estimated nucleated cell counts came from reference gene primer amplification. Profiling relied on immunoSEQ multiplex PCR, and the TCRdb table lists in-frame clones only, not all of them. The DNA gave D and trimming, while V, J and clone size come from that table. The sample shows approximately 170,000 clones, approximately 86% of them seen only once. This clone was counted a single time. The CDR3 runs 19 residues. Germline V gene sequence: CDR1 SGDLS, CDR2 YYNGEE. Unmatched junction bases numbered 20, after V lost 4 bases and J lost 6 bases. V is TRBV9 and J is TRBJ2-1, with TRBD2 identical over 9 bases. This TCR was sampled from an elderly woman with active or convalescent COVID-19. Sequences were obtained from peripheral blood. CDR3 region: CASSPLNLGGRANGNEQFF. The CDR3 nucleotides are TGTGCCAGCAGCCCCCTGAATTTAGGCGGGAGGGCCAACGGCAATGAGCAGTTCTTC.